This TCR beta chain was recovered during a study of vaccination effects on CD4 cells after COVID-19. At the level of the study: Early samples were taken at day +14, late at days +241, +227, +161. It was a median of 72 days after the second dose that post-vaccine samples were obtained.

The CDR3 is 11 residues long, counting both termini. Germline CDR1 and CDR2: LGHNA and YSLEER. Regarding the study as a whole: Only a few convalescent patients and no early post-infection timepoints featured in the study.

As to this clone: Its antigen remains unknown. Here the CDR3 omits its conserved ending phenylalanine or tryptophan, so a read error is the likely source. The DNA is left out, because the CDR3 cannot be placed on it with certainty; the CDR3 is given as TCRdb lists it.

Some clones are missing from TCRdb's copy, which holds only in-frame ones; the method was immunoSEQ multiplex PCR. This sample has around 50,000 clones, with about four fifths found just once. Researchers isolated CD4+ T cells once approximately eleven days of culture had elapsed. SARS-CoV-2 infection was confirmed by PCR in the person between March and December 2020. Participants got two doses of BNT162b2 or mRNA-1273 vaccine. The TCR was taken from a human donor who had a prior SARS-CoV-2 infection. The chain uses TRBV4-3 and TRBJ2-7. The sample in question was CD4+ T cells from PBMCs cultured without peptide, obtained after COVID-19 vaccination. The CDR3 here is CASSQAYHLDL.